This T cell receptor beta chain stems from a study of T cell repertoires in aging, cancer and after chemotherapy. In the study overall: Around 10 million TCR reads were in the whole dataset.

Multiplex touch-down PCR with TRB-A/B primers amplified rearranged V-D-J TRB sequences. In TCRdb, the multiplex PCR reads were re-called with MiXCR into one record per CDR3 protein. The sample contains approximately 11,000 distinct CDR3 sequences, roughly 32% of which appear only once. The template was genomic DNA from peripheral blood, not RNA. Study outcomes and limitations: In healthy donors, age-related TCR diversity loss mainly reflected lost richness. Median generation probability rose over the chemotherapy interval in each cancer cohort, suggesting rebound thymic output.

The CDR3 is made up of 16 amino acids. Germline CDR1 and CDR2: LNHDA and SQIVND (reference sequence). Deletions cut 4 bases from V and 5 bases from J, with 20 bases between. A note on this clonotype: No antigen is known for it.

What was sequenced was blood. The sequence was collected from a human donor in good health. The J gene is TRBJ1-1, the V gene TRBV19; D is uncertain. Here the CDR3 DNA reads TGTGCCAGTAGTACCCCAATGCATTGGGAGAGTACTGAAGCTTTCTTT. It specifies CASSTPMHWESTEAFF.